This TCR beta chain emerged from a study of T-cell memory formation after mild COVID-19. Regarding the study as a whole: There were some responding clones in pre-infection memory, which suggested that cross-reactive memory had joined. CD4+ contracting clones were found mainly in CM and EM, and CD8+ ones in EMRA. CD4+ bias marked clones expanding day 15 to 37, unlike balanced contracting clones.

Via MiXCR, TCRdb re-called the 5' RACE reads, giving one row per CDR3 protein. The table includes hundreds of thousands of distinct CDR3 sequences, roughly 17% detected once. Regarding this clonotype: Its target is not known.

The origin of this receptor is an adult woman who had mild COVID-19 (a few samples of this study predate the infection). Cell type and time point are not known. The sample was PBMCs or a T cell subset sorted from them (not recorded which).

CDR3 bases: TGTGCCACCAGTGATTGGGGAACAGGGTACCCCTACGAGCAGTACTTC. It yields the protein CATSDWGTGYPYEQYF. This chain uses TRBV24-1 with TRBJ2-7, with TRBD1 as a possible D gene (6 bases). The germline CDR1 and CDR2 sequences are KGHDR and SFDVKD. Trimming removed 2 bases from V and 2 bases from J, with 15 bases in between. The CDR3 has 16 residues.